This T cell receptor (beta chain) was retrieved from a study of cytotoxic CD8 clonotypes in ibrutinib-treated CLL. Study background: The patients, under 13 relapsed/refractory and roughly 15 treatment-naive, included roughly 17 who were IGHV unmutated. The taking of response samples occurred after a median 12 months of treatment, with a range of 6 to 36. On average, each sample had approximately 280,000 productive templates and tens of thousands of productive rearrangements.

Deletions cut 3 bases from V and 0 bases from J, with 16 bases between. CDR3 length equals 17 residues. The germline CDR1 and CDR2 sequences are LGHNA and YNFKEQ. On this clone: The target antigen is unknown.

Data came from immunoSEQ multiplex PCR; TCRdb stores just in-frame clones and leaves some out. Found here are a few hundred thousand clones, about 80% of them singletons; the top ten hold roughly 6.3%. Overall study results and limits: Rare overall, public clonotypes shrank or held steady under therapy.

This chain joins TRBV4-2 and TRBJ2-3, with D perhaps TRBD2 (6 bases). The starting material was PBMCs, obtained before ibrutinib treatment. The origin of this receptor is a human donor with chronic lymphocytic leukemia. CDR3 amino acids: CASSHVLAVTSTDTQYF. For the CDR3, the DNA is TGTGCCAGCAGCCACGTACTAGCTGTTACTAGCACAGATACGCAGTATTTT.